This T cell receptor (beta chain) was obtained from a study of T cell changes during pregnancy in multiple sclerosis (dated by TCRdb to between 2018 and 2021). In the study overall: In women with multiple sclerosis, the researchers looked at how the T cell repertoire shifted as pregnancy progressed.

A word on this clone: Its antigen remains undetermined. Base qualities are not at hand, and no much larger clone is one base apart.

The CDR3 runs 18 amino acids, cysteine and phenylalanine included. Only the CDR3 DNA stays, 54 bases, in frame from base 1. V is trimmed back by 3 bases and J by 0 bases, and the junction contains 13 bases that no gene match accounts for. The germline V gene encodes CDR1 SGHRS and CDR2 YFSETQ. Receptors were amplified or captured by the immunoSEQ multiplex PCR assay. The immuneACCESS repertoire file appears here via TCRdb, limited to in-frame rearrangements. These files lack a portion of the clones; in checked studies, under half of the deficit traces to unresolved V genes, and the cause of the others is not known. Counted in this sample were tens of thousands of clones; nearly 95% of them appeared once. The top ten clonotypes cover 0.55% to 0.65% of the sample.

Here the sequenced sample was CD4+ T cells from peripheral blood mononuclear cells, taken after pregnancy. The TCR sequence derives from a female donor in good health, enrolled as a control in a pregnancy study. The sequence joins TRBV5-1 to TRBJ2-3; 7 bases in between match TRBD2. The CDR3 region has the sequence CASSSKVSASGSTDTQYF. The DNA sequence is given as TGCGCCAGCAGCTCAAAGGTTTCCGCTAGCGGAAGCACAGATACGCAGTATTTT.